This T cell receptor beta chain was sequenced in a study of shared clonotypes between healthy human individuals. Notes on this clone: The antigen is undetermined.

This CDR3 region has 16 residues. Study-wide points: Relative to memory subsets, naive subsets generally showed larger estimated richness.

Sequenced by immunoSEQ multiplex PCR; TCRdb stores in-frame clones only, minus some. Among hundreds of thousands of clones listed, about 95% were seen once. CD45RO-negative, CCR7-positively selected cells formed the naive CD8 fraction, excluding terminally differentiated effector memory CD45RA+ cells. The material sequenced was naive CD8+ T cells sorted from blood. The V and J genes are TRBV21-1 and TRBJ1-5. TRBV21-1 is flagged as a pseudogene. This TCR came from a woman between 25 and 40 years old in good health. For the CDR3, the DNA is TGTGCCAGCAGCAAAGCCTACTGGGGGGGTGATCAGCCCCAGCATTTT. Protein: CASSKAYWGGDQPQHF.